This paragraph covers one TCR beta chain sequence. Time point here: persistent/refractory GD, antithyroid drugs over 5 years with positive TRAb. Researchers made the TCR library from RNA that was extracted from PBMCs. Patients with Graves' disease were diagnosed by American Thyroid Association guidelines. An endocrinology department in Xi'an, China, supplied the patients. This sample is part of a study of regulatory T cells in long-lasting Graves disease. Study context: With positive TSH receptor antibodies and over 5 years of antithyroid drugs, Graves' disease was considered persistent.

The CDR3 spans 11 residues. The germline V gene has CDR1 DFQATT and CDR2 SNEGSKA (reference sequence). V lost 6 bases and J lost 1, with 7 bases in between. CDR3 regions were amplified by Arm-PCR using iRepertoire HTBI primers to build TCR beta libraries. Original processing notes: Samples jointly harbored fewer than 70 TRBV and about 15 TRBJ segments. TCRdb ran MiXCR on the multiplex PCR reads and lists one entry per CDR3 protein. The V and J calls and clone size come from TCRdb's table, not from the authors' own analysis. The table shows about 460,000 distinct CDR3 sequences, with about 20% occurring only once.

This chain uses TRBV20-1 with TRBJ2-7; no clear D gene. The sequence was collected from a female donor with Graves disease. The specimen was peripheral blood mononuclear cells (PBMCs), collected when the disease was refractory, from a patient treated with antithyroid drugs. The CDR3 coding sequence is TGCAGTGCCCCCCATTCCTACGAGCAGTACTTC. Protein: CSAPHSYEQYF.